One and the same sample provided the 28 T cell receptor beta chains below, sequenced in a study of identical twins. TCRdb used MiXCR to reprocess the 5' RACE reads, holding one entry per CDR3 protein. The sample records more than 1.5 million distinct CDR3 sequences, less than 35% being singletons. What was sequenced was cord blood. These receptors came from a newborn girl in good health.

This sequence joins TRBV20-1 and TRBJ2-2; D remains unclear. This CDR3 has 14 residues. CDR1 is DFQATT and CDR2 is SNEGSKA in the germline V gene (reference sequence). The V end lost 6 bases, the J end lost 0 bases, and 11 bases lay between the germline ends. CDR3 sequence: CSAKRTANTGELFF. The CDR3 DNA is TGCAGTGCGAAACGGACCGCGAACACCGGGGAGCTGTTTTTT.

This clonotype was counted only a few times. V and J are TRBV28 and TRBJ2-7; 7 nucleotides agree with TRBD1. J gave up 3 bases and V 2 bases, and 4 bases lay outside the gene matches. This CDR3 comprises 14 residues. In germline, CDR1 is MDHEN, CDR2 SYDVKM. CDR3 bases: TGTGCCAGCAGTTTAGTCGGGACAGACTACGAGCAGTACTTC. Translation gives CASSLVGTDYEQYF. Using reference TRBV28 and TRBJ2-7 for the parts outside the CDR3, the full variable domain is DVKVTQSSRYLVKRTGEKVFLECVQDMDHENMFWYRQDPGLGLRLIYFSYDVKMKEKGDIPEGYSVSREKKERFSLILESASTNQTSMYLCASSLVGTDYEQYFGPGTRLTVT.

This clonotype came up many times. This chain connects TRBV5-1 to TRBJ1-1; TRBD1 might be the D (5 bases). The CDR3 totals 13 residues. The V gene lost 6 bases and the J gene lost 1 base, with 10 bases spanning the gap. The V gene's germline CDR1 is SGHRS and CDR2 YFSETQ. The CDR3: CASTLTANTEAFF. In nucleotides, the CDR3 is TGCGCCAGCACCCTGACAGCGAACACTGAAGCTTTCTTT.

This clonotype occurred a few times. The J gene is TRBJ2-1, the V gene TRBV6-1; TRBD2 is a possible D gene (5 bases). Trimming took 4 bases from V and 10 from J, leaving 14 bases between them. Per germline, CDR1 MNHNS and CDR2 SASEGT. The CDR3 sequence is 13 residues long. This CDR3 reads CASSVLLASEQFF. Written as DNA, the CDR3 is TGTGCCAGCAGTGTCCTCCTAGCATCCGAGCAGTTCTTC.

The CDR3 sequence: CASSEAPRPSSYNEQFF. The CDR3 DNA reads TGTGCCAGCAGTGAAGCCCCGCGACCGAGCTCCTACAATGAGCAGTTCTTC. The rearrangement uses TRBV6-1 and TRBJ2-1; D gene uncertain. The CDR3 covers 17 residues. Trimming took off 0 bases at V and 0 bases at J, with 12 bases between the two ends. The germline gives CDR1 MNHNS, CDR2 SASEGT.

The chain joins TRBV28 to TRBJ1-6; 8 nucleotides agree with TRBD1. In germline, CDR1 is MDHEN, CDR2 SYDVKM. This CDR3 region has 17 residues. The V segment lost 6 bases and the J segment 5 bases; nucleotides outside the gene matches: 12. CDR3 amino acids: CASSLVDPGQDNSPLHF. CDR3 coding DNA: TGTGCCAGCAGCTTAGTTGATCCGGGACAGGATAATTCACCCCTCCACTTT.

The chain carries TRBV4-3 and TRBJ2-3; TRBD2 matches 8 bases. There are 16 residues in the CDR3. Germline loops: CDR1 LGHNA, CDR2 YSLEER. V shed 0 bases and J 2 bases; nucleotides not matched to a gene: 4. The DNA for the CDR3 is TGCGCCAGCAGCCAAGATTTGCGGGGGGACACAGATACGCAGTATTTT. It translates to CASSQDLRGDTDTQYF.

For the CDR3, the DNA is TGTGCCAGCAGTGAATATGGGACGCGCCGCGACGAGCAGTACTTC. Translation gives CASSEYGTRRDEQYF. The chain recombines TRBV25-1 with TRBJ2-7, with D perhaps being TRBD1 or TRBD2 (5 bases each). Between the trimmed V and J ends, which lost 0 bases and 5 bases, there was a span of 14 bases. The CDR3 consists of 15 residues. Looked up from germline, CDR1 is MGHDK and CDR2 is SYGVNS.

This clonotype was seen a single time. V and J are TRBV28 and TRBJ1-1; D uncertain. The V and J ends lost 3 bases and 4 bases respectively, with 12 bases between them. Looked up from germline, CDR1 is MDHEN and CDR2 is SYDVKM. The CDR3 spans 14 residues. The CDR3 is CASSLSGLITEAFF. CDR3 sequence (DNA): TGTGCCAGCAGTTTGTCGGGGTTGATCACTGAAGCTTTCTTT.

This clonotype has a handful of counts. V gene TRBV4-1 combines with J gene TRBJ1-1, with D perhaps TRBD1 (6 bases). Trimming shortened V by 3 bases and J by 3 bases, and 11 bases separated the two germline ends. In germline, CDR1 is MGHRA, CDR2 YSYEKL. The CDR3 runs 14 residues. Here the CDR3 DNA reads TGCGCCAGCAGCCAGATAGGGGGGGACACTGAAGCTTTCTTT. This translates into CASSQIGGDTEAFF.

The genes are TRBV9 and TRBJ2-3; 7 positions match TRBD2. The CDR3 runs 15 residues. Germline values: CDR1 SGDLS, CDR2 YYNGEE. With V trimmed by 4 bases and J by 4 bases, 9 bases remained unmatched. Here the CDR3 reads CASSTQVAGPDTQYF. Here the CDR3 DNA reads TGTGCCAGCAGCACCCAGGTAGCGGGCCCAGATACGCAGTATTTT. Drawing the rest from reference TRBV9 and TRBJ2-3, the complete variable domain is DSGVTQTPKHLITATGQRVTLRCSPRSGDLSVYWYQQSLDQGLQFLIQYYNGEERAKGNILERFSAQQFPDLHSELNLSSLELGDSALYFCASSTQVAGPDTQYFGPGTRLTVL.

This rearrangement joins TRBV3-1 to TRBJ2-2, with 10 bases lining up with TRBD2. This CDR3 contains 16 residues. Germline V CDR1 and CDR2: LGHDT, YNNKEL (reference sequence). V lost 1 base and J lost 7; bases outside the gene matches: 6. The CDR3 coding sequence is TGTGCCAGCAGCCAAGCACTAGCGGGAATGGGCGGGGAGCTGTTTTTT. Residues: CASSQALAGMGGELFF.

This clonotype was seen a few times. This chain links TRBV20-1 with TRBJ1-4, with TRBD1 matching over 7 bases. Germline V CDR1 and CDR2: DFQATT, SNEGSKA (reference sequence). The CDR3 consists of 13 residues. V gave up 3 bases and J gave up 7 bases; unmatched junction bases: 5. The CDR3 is CSARVSGGEKLFF. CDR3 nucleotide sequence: TGCAGTGCTAGGGTCTCAGGGGGTGAAAAACTGTTTTTT.

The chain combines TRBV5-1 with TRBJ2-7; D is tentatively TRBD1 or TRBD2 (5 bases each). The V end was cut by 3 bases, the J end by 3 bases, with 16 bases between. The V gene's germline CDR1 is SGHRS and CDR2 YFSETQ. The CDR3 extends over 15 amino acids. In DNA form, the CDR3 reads TGCGCCAGCAGCTATACCGGGACGAATCTCTACGAGCAGTACTTC. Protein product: CASSYTGTNLYEQYF.

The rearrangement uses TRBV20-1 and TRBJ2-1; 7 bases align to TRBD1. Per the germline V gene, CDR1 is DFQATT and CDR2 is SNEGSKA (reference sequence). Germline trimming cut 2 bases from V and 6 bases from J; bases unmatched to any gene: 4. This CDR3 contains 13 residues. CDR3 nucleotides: TGCAGTGCTAGATATCCAGGGGGCAATGAGCAGTTCTTC. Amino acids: CSARYPGGNEQFF.

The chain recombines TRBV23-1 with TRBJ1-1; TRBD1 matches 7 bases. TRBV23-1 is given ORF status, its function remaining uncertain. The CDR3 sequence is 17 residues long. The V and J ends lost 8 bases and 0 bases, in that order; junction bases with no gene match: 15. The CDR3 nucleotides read TGCGCCAGCGGATCTGGCAGGGGGGTTTACATGAACACTGAAGCTTTCTTT. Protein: CASGSGRGVYMNTEAFF.

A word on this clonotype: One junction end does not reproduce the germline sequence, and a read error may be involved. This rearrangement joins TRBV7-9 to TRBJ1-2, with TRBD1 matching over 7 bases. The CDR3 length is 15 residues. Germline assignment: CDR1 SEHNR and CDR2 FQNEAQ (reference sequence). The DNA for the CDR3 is TGTGCCAGCAGCGTCCGGGACAGCGCGGGGTATGGCTGCACCTTC. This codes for CASSVRDSAGYGCTF.

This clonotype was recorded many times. The CDR3 region has the DNA TGTGCCAGCAGCTCTCCCGGGACGGCGAACACTGAAGCTTTCTTT. Its translation: CASSSPGTANTEAFF. The rearrangement uses TRBV28 and TRBJ1-1; D may be TRBD1 (5 bases). Germline assignment: CDR1 MDHEN and CDR2 SYDVKM. This CDR3 spans 15 amino acids. The V end was cut by 6 bases, the J end by 1 base, with 15 bases between.

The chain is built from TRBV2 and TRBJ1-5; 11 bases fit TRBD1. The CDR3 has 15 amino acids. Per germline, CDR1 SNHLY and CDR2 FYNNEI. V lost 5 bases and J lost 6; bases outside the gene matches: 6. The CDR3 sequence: CASSSGTGGGQPQHF. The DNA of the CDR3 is TGTGCCAGCAGTTCCGGGACAGGGGGGGGTCAGCCCCAGCATTTT.

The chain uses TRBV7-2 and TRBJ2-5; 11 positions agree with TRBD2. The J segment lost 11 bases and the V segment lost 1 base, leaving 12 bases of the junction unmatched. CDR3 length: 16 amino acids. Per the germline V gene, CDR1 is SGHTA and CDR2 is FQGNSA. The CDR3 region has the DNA TGTGCCAGCAGCTTAGAAGGGACTAGCGGATCCAATGAGCAGTACTTC. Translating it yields CASSLEGTSGSNEQYF. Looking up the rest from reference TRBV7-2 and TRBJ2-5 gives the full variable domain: GAGVSQSPSNKVTEKGKDVELRCDPISGHTALYWYRQSLGQGLEFLIYFQGNSAPDKSGLPSDRFSAERTGGSVSTLTIQRTQQEDSAVYLCASSLEGTSGSNEQYFGPGTRLLVL.

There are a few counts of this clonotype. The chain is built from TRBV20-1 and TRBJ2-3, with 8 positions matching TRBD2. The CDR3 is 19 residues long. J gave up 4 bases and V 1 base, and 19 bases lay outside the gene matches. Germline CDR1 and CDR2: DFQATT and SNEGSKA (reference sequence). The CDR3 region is CSARVGSLAGTPGSDTQYF. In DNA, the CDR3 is TGCAGTGCTAGAGTGGGGTCCCTAGCGGGTACCCCCGGCTCAGATACGCAGTATTTT.

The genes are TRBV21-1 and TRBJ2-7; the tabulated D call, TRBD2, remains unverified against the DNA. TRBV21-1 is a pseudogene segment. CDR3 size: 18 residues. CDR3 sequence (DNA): TGTGCCAGCAGCAAAGGGCCGGGACCAGCGGGAGCGCACTACGAGCAGTACTTC. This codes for CASSKGPGPAGAHYEQYF.

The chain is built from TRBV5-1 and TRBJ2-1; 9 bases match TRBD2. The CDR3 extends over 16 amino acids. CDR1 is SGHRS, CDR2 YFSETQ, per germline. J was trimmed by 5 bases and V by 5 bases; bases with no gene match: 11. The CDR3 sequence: CASSWEALAGHNEQFF. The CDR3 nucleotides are TGCGCCAGCAGTTGGGAAGCGCTAGCGGGGCACAATGAGCAGTTCTTC.

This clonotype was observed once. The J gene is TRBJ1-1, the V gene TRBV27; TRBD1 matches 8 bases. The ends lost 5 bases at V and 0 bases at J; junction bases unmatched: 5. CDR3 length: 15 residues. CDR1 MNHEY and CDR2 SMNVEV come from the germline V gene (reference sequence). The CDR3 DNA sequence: TGTGCCAGCAGTCCCCAACAGGGGGTGAACACTGAAGCTTTCTTT. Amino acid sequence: CASSPQQGVNTEAFF.

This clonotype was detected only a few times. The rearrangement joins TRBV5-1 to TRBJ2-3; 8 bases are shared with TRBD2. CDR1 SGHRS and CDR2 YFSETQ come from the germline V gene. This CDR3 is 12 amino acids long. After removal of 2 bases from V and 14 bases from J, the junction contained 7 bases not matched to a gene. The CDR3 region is CASSFGGEMRYF. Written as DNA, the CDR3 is TGCGCCAGCAGCTTCGGGGGGGAGATGCGGTATTTT. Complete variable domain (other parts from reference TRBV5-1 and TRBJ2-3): KAGVTQTPRYLIKTRGQQVTLSCSPISGHRSVSWYQQTPGQGLQFLFEYFSETQRNKGNFPGRFSGRQFSNSRSEMNVSTLELGDSALYLCASSFGGEMRYFGPGTRLTVL.

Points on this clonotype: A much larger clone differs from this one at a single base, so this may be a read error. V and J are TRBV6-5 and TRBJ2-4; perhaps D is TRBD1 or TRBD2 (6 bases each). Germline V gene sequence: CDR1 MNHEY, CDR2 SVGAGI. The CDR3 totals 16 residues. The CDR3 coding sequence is TGTGGCAGCACCAGCTCCACAGGGAGGGCCAAAAACATTCAGTACTTC. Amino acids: CGSTSSTGRAKNIQYF.

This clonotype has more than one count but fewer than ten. The CDR3 nucleotides are TGTGCCAGCAGTCCTGCGGGGAAAGTAAGCAGCAATCAGCCCCAGCATTTT. Amino acid sequence: CASSPAGKVSSNQPQHF. The J gene is TRBJ1-5, the V gene TRBV28, with D uncertain. The CDR3 extends over 17 amino acids. Trimming left V 5 bases short and J 1 base short, with 18 bases between. Germline values: CDR1 MDHEN, CDR2 SYDVKM.

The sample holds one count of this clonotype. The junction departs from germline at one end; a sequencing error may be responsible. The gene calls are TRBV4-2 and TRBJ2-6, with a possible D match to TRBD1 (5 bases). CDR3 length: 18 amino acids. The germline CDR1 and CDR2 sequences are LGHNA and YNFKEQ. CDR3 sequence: CASSQAGLSSSGANVLNF. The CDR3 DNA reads TGTGCCAGCAGCCAAGCGGGCTTATCGAGCTCTGGGGCCAACGTCCTGAATTTC.